This T cell receptor (beta chain) is drawn from a study of T-cell reconstitution after alpha-beta-depleted transplantation in children. This clonotype appeared a few times. Germline V gives CDR1 SGHTA, CDR2 FQGNSA. V lost 0 bases to trimming and J lost 2 bases; unmatched junction nucleotides: 15. The CDR3 has 20 residues. Researchers prepared the TCRbeta library using unique molecular identifiers, the study reports. TCRdb fed the PCR reads into MiXCR, producing one record per CDR3 protein. There are approximately 590,000 distinct CDR3 sequences in the sample; 10% occur only once, and 3.5% to 5% lies in the top ten.

This receptor was obtained from a human donor who donated a stem cell graft to a child with acute myeloid leukemia. The chain uses TRBV7-2 and TRBJ2-3; 9 bases line up with TRBD2. The specimen comprised PBMCs from the stem cell graft donor, sampled from the stem cell graft. In nucleotides, the CDR3 is TGTGCCAGCAGCTTAGCGGCCCCAGTTAGCGGGGGAGGAATCACAGATACGCAGTATTTT. Its translation: CASSLAAPVSGGGITDTQYF.